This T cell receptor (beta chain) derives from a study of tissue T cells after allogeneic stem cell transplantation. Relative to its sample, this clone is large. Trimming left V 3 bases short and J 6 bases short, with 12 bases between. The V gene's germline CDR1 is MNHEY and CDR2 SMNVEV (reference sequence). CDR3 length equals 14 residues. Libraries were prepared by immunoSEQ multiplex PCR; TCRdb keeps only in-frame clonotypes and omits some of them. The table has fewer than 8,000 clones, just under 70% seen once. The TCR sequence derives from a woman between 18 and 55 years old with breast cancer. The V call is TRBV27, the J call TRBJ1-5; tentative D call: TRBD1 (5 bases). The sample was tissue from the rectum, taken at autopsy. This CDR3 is CASSFGADSQPQHF. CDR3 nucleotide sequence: TGTGCCAGCAGTTTCGGGGCCGACTCTCAGCCCCAGCATTTT.